This T cell receptor (beta chain) was captured by sequencing in a study of beta chain features in type 1 diabetes. Every isolated RNA sample was fully reverse transcribed, so sequencing captured expressed TCRB transcripts. Assay: immunoSEQ multiplex PCR; the TCRdb copy retains only in-frame clones and omits some. The sample consists of tens of thousands of clones, about 50% of them appearing once. Each donor gave one heparinised blood draw averaging about 110 mL. Isolation of CD4+ naive, central memory, regulatory and stem cell-like memory cells was achieved by sorting via CD45RO/CCR7/CD25/CD127/CD95/CD27. About this clone: Antigen specificity is unknown.

Looked up from germline, CDR1 is MNHEY and CDR2 is SVGAGI. The V and J ends lost 4 bases and 3 bases, in that order; junction bases with no gene match: 9. The CDR3 is 15 amino acids. Study-wide findings and caveats: All four CD4+ subsets of Type 1 diabetes patients contained TCRB CDR3s that were moderately but significantly shorter. Fewer junction insertions and more nucleotide deletions appeared in type 1 diabetes patients.

The sample taken for sequencing was Tregs from blood. V usage is TRBV6-5 and J usage is TRBJ2-7; the match to TRBD2 covers 7 bases. This TCR was sampled from a woman aged 40 to 50 with type 1 diabetes. The CDR3 here is CASSSPGGPNYEQYF. The CDR3 bases are TGTGCCAGCAGTTCCCCGGGGGGACCGAACTACGAGCAGTACTTC.